This TCR beta chain was profiled in a study of cytomegalovirus exposure and HLA in healthy donors. 13 Jbeta primers and 60 Vbeta primers were used for the PCR. Libraries were prepared by immunoSEQ multiplex PCR; TCRdb keeps only in-frame clonotypes and omits some of them. The sample holds about 180,000 clones, about 77% seen once. V was trimmed by 5 bases and J by 2 bases, leaving 10 bases between them. The CDR3 is made up of 13 amino acids. Germline V gives CDR1 LNHNV, CDR2 YYDKDF (reference sequence). The sequenced sample consisted of PBMCs. This clonotype was obtained from a woman aged 25-40 years in good health and CMV-seropositive. The chain carries TRBV15 and TRBJ2-7; D gene unclear. This CDR3 reads CATSHPQTYEQYF. As DNA, the CDR3 is TGTGCCACCAGCCACCCCCAGACCTACGAGCAGTACTTC.